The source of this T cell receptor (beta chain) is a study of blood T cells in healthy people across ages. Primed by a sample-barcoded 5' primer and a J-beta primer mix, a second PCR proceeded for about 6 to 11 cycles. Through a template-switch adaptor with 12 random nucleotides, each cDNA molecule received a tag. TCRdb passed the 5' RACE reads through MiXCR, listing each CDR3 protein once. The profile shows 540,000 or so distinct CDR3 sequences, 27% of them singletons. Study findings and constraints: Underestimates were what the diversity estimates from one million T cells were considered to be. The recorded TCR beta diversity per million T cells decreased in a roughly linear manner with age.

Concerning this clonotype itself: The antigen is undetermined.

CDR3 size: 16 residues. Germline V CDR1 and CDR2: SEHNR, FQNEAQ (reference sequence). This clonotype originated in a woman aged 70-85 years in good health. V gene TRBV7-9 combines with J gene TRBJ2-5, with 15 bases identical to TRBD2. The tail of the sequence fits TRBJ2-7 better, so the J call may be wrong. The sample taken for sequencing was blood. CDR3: CASSGGTSGRRYEQYF. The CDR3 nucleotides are TGTGCCAGCAGCGGGGGGACTAGCGGGAGGCGGTACGAGCAGTACTTC.